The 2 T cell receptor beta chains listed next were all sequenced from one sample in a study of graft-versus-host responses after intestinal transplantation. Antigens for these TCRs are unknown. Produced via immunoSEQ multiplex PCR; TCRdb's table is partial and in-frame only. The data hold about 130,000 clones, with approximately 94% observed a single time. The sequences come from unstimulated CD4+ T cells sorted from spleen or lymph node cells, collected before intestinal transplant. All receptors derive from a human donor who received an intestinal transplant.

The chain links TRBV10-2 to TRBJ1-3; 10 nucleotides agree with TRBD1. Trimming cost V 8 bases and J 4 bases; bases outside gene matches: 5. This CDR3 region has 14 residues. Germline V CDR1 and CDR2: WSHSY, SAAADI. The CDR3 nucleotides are TGCGCCAGCTTGGGACAGGGGAGAGGAAACACCATATATTTT. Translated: CASLGQGRGNTIYF.

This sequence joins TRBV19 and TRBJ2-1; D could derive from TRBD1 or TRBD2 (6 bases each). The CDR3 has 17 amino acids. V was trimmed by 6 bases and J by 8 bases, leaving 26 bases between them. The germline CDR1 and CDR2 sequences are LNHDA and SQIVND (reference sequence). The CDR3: CASRIRGRGMKRDEQFF. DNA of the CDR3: TGTGCCAGTAGAATAAGGGGTAGGGGGATGAAGCGGGATGAGCAGTTCTTC.